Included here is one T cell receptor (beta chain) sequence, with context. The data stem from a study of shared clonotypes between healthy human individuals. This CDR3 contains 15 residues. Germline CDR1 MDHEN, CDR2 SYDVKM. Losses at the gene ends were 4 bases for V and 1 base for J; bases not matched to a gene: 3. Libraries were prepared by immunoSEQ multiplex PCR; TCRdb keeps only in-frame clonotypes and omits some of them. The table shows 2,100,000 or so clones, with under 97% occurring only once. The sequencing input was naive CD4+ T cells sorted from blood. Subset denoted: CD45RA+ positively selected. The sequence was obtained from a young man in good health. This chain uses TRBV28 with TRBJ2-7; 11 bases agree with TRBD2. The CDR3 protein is CASSSTSGASYEQYF. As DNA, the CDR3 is TGTGCCAGCAGTTCGACTAGCGGGGCTTCCTACGAGCAGTACTTC. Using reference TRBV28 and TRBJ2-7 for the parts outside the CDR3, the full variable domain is DVKVTQSSRYLVKRTGEKVFLECVQDMDHENMFWYRQDPGLGLRLIYFSYDVKMKEKGDIPEGYSVSREKKERFSLILESASTNQTSMYLCASSSTSGASYEQYFGPGTRLTVT.